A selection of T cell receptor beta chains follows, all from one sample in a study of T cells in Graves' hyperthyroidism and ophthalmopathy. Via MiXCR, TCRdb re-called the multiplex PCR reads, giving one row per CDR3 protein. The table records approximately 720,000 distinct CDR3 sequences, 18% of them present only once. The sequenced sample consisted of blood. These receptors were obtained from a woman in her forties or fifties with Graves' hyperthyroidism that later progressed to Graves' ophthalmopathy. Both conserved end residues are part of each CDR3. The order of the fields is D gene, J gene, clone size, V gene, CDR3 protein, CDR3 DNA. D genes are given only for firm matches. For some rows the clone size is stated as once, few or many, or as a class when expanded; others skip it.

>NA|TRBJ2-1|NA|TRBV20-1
CSASPGGRNEQFF
TGCAGTGCTAGCCCAGGTGGGAGAAATGAACAGTTCTTC
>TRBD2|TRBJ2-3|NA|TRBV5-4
CASSSGTSGGTFTDTQYF
TGTGCCAGCAGCTCAGGGACTAGCGGGGGGACCTTCACAGATACGCAGTATTTT
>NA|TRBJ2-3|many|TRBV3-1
CASSRDTITDTQYF
TGTGCCAGCAGCCGGGACACCATCACAGATACGCAGTATTTT
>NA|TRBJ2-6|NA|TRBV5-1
CASRADSPGANVLTF
TGCGCCAGCAGAGCGGACAGCCCTGGGGCCAACGTCCTGACTTTC
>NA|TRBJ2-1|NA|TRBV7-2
CASSSSYWGQFF
TGTGCCAGCAGCTCCTCATACTGGGGGCAGTTCTTC
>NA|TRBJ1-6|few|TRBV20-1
CGAGEESSSPLHF
TGCGGGGCTGGGGAGGAGAGTTCTTCACCCCTCCACTTT
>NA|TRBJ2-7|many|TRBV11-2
CASSLGGRALEQYF
TGTGCCAGCAGCTTAGGGGGAAGGGCCTTGGAGCAGTACTTC
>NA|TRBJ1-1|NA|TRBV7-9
CASRRDGDTEAFF
TGTGCCAGCAGACGGGACGGGGACACTGAAGCTTTCTTT
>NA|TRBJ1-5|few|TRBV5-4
CASSFGVDNQPQHF
TGTGCCAGCAGCTTCGGGGTGGACAATCAGCCCCAGCATTTT
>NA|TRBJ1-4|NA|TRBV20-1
CSAEGGETNEKLFF
TGCAGTGCAGAGGGGGGAGAGACTAATGAAAAACTGTTTTTT
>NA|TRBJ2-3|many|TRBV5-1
CASSFGDLTDTQYF
TGCGCCAGCAGCTTCGGAGACCTCACAGATACGCAGTATTTT
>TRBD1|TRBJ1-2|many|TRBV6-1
CASGGTANYGYTF
TGTGCCAGCGGCGGGACAGCAAACTATGGCTACACCTTC
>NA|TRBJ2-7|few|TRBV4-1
CASSLETGHYEQYF
TGCGCCAGCAGCCTCGAGACGGGACACTACGAGCAGTACTTC
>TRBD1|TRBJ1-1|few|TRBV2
CASSEENRGGTEAFF
TGTGCCAGCAGTGAAGAGAACAGGGGAGGCACTGAAGCTTTCTTT
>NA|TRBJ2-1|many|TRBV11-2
CASSFDEQFF
TGTGCCAGCAGCTTCGATGAGCAGTTCTTC
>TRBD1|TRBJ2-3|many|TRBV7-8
CASSVRDRGSDTQYF
TGTGCCAGCAGCGTCCGGGACAGGGGATCAGATACGCAGTATTTT
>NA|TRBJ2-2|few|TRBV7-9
CAGTTENTGELFF
TGTGCGGGGACCACGGAGAACACCGGGGAGCTGTTTTTT
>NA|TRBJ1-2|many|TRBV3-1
CASSPRTAASYGYTF
TGTGCCAGCAGCCCCCGGACAGCGGCTAGCTATGGCTACACCTTC
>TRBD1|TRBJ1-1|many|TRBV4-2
CASSQATGEGTEAFF
TGTGCCAGCAGCCAAGCGACAGGGGAGGGTACTGAAGCTTTCTTT
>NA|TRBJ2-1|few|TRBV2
CGSPHGGANEQFF
TGTGGCAGTCCCCACGGCGGGGCCAATGAGCAGTTCTTC
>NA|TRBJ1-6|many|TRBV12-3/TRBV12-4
CASSLRGVDNSPLHF
TGTGCCAGCAGTCTCCGAGGGGTAGATAATTCACCCCTCCACTTT
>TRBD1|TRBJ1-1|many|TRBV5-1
CASSADRGSTEAFF
TGCGCCAGCAGCGCCGACAGGGGCAGCACTGAAGCTTTCTTT
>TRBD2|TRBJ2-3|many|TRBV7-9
CASSWGLATPDTQYF
TGTGCCAGCAGCTGGGGACTAGCGACTCCAGATACGCAGTATTTT
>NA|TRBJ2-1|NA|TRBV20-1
CSARISSDEQFF
TGCAGTGCTAGAATAAGTAGCGATGAGCAGTTCTTC
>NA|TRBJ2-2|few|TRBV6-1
CASSRDTPNTGELFF
TGTGCCAGCAGCCGGGACACACCTAACACCGGGGAGCTGTTTTTT
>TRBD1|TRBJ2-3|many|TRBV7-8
CASSHDTGGRADTQYF
TGTGCCAGCAGCCATGACACAGGGGGGAGAGCAGATACGCAGTATTTT
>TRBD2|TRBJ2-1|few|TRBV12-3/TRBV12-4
CASRRIAGVYNEQFF
TGTGCCAGCAGGCGAATAGCGGGGGTTTACAATGAGCAGTTCTTC
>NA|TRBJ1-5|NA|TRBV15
CATSRGIGRNSNQPQHF
TGTGCCACCAGCAGAGGTATCGGGCGAAATAGCAATCAGCCCCAGCATTTT
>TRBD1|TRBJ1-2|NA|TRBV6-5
CASRADRGVNYGYTF
TGTGCCAGCAGAGCCGACAGGGGGGTGAACTATGGCTACACCTTC
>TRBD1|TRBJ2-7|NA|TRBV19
CASSHRQGGSEQYF
TGTGCCAGTAGTCACCGACAGGGGGGATCCGAGCAGTACTTC
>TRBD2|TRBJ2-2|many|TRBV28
CASSLWGLAGGPGELFF
TGTGCCAGCAGTTTATGGGGACTAGCGGGGGGGCCCGGGGAGCTGTTTTTT
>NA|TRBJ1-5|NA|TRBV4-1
CASSQEKNQGSNQPQHF
TGCGCCAGCAGCCAAGAAAAAAACCAGGGGAGCAATCAGCCCCAGCATTTT
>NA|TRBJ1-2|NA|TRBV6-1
CASRLDSAYGYTF
TGTGCCAGCAGACTCGACAGCGCCTATGGCTACACCTTC
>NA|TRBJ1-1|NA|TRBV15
CATSRAWGGTEAFF
TGTGCCACCAGCAGAGCTTGGGGGGGCACTGAAGCTTTCTTT
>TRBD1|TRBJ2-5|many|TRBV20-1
CSARYRGRTETQYF
TGCAGTGCTAGATACAGGGGGCGAACGGAGACCCAGTACTTC
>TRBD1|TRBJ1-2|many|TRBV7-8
CASSPGGAEYGYTF
TGTGCCAGCAGCCCAGGGGGCGCAGAGTATGGCTACACCTTC
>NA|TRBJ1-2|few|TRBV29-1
CSVTGGNYGYTF
TGCAGCGTTACGGGGGGGAACTATGGCTACACCTTC
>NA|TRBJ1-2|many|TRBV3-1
CASSDLYGYTF
TGTGCCAGCAGCGACCTCTATGGCTACACCTTC
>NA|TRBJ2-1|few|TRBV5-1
CASSPSGTTYNEQFF
TGCGCCAGCAGCCCCTCCGGGACAACCTACAATGAGCAGTTCTTC
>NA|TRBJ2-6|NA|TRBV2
CASRKGHQSSGANVLTF
TGTGCCAGCAGAAAAGGACACCAAAGCTCTGGGGCCAACGTCCTGACTTTC
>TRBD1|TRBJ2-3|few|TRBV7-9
CASSRRRDRGHTDTQYF
TGTGCCAGCAGCCGACGACGGGACAGGGGGCACACAGATACGCAGTATTTT
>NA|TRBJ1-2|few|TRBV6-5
CASSYSFLTATNYGYTF
TGTGCCAGCAGTTACTCGTTTCTGACAGCGACTAACTATGGCTACACCTTC